This TCR beta chain was captured by sequencing in a study of CD8 T cells in Susac syndrome. The germline gives CDR1 MNHEY, CDR2 SMNVEV (reference sequence). CDR3 size: 13 residues. Trimming left V 2 bases short and J 7 bases short, with 11 bases between. Reverse transcription used about 0.45 to 1 ug RNA and random hexamers. MiXCR was run by TCRdb on the immunoSEQ multiplex PCR reads, yielding one entry per CDR3 protein. There are 150,000 to 200,000 distinct CDR3 sequences in the sample; around 95% occur only once, and about 0.13% lies in the top ten. The TCR sequence derives from a human donor in good health. The chain couples TRBV27 to TRBJ1-2; D gene uncertain. The sequenced sample was CD4+ T cells from PBMCs. CDR3 coding DNA: TGTGCCAGCAGTTTAGGAGGGTCTGGTGGCTACACCTTC. Translated: CASSLGGSGGYTF.